This TCR beta chain was captured by sequencing in a study of blood T cell repertoires in COVID-19. Study information: COVID-19 samples from acute and convalescent phases originated in the United States, Italy and Spain. T cells, B-cell-depleted T cells, or PBMCs supplied cDNA or gDNA.

V was trimmed by 4 bases and J by 4 bases, leaving 11 bases between them. The germline CDR1 and CDR2 sequences are SGHNT and YENEEA. The CDR3 has 14 amino acids. In the authors' workflow: Estimated nucleated cell counts came from reference gene primer amplification. Only in-frame clones appear in the TCRdb table, and some are missing; sequencing was by immunoSEQ multiplex PCR. The DNA gave D and trimming, while V, J and clone size come from that table. The table includes around 39,000 clones, approximately 83% detected once. V is TRBV11-3 and J is TRBJ2-1, with D perhaps TRBD1 (5 bases). The clonotype originates from a man aged 35 to 55 with active COVID-19. The specimen sequenced was peripheral blood. CDR3 DNA: TGTGCCAGCAGCTCGGAGCAGGGATACAATGAGCAGTTCTTC. It translates to CASSSEQGYNEQFF.